The 19 T cell receptor beta chains below were found in one sample sequenced in a study of STAT3 mutations in large granular lymphocyte leukemia. Measured with immunoSEQ multiplex PCR; TCRdb has only the in-frame clones, and not every one. The sample yields more than 6,500 clones, 70% to 80% seen once. General study points: In T-cell large granular lymphocyte leukemia, about half of patients showed multiple immunodominant subclonotypes.

Their antigens remain unidentified. The specimen sequenced was peripheral blood mononuclear cells. Source of these receptors: a woman aged 40 to 49 with T-cell large granular lymphocyte leukemia. Some clones in this sample may be carry-over from other donors' samples.

The chain has TRBV25-1 and TRBJ2-7, with D perhaps TRBD1 (6 bases). The CDR3 consists of 14 residues. V lost 8 bases and J 6 bases, leaving 20 bases between the germline ends. Germline CDR1 MGHDK, CDR2 SYGVNS. The DNA for the CDR3 is TGTGCCAGCTCTCAGTGGCCAGGGGCAGGCGAGCAGTACTTC. It is translated as CASSQWPGAGEQYF.

The chain is built from TRBV18 and TRBJ2-7; 8 bases are a match to TRBD1. Germline trimming cut 2 bases from V and 2 bases from J; bases unmatched to any gene: 2. The CDR3 loop spans 14 amino acids. The V gene's germline CDR1 is KGHSH and CDR2 LQKENI. This chain's CDR3 is CASSPRQGPYEQYF. The DNA of the CDR3 is TGTGCCAGCTCACCAAGACAGGGGCCCTACGAGCAGTACTTC.

This chain links TRBV5-1 with TRBJ2-1; D unclear. In germline, CDR1 is SGHRS, CDR2 YFSETQ. Trimming shortened V by 5 bases and J by 5 bases, and 14 bases separated the two germline ends. The CDR3 has 14 amino acids. The CDR3 sequence: CASRIGPGDNEQFF. CDR3 bases: TGCGCCAGCAGAATTGGCCCCGGTGACAATGAGCAGTTCTTC.

This sequence joins TRBV5-1 and TRBJ2-1; D might be TRBD2 (5 bases). V lost 4 bases and J lost 6, with 11 bases in between. The CDR3 has 13 residues. In germline, CDR1 is SGHRS, CDR2 YFSETQ. The CDR3 DNA follows: TGCGCCAGCAGCGACCCCGGAGGCAATGAGCAGTTCTTC. Translated, it gives CASSDPGGNEQFF.

The chain combines TRBV30 with TRBJ1-4, with no clear D. V lost 0 bases to trimming and J lost 6 bases, with 8 bases between them. CDR3 size: 13 residues. Per germline, CDR1 GTSNPN and CDR2 SVGIG (reference sequence). The CDR3 region has the DNA TGTGCCTGGAGTGTTGTAATTCATGAAAAACTGTTTTTT. As protein: CAWSVVIHEKLFF.

This clone was seen a few times. This chain joins TRBV29-1 and TRBJ1-2, with D maybe TRBD1 (5 bases). Germline-derived CDR1 and CDR2 are SQVTM and ANQGSEA. The CDR3 spans 14 residues. V was pared by 0 bases and J by 3 bases, with 11 bases between. The CDR3 spells CSVEELGGDYGYTF. CDR3 in DNA: TGCAGCGTTGAAGAGCTGGGAGGGGACTATGGCTACACCTTC.

This clone was counted between two and nine times. The V call is TRBV30, the J call TRBJ1-1; D possibly corresponds to TRBD1 (6 bases). Germline assignment: CDR1 GTSNPN and CDR2 SVGIG (reference sequence). The germline V and J ends were trimmed by 5 bases and 5 bases, with 18 bases remaining between them. There are 14 residues in the CDR3. CDR3 in DNA: TGTGCCTGGCAGAGGGGGACACCCTGGACTGAAGCTTTCTTT. It is translated as CAWQRGTPWTEAFF.

CDR3 residues: CASSSGALGNYGYTF. The DNA of the CDR3 is TGCGCCAGCAGCTCCGGGGCCCTCGGGAACTATGGCTACACCTTC. V gene TRBV5-1 combines with J gene TRBJ1-2, with TRBD1 as a possible D gene (5 bases). From germline, CDR1 is SGHRS and CDR2 YFSETQ. This CDR3 has 15 residues. Trimming stripped 3 bases from V and 2 bases from J, with 14 bases between.

This clone is medium-sized (0.01 to 0.1%) in the sample. The chain carries TRBV6-5 and TRBJ1-1; D remains ambiguous. The CDR3 covers 15 residues. CDR1 and CDR2 (germline): MNHEY, SVGAGI. Trimming shortened V by 0 bases and J by 3 bases, and 11 bases separated the two germline ends. In DNA form, the CDR3 reads TGTGCCAGCAGTTACTCGTACTTGGGAGACACTGAAGCTTTCTTT. Amino acid sequence: CASSYSYLGDTEAFF.

The chain is built from TRBV5-1 and TRBJ1-2; D possibly corresponds to TRBD1 (6 bases). The CDR3 is made up of 19 amino acids. Trimming took 0 bases from V and 4 from J, leaving 25 bases between them. Germline CDR1 is SGHRS and CDR2 is YFSETQ. CDR3 nucleotides: TGCGCCAGCAGCTTGGCGATGCTGGGGGCCGTACCCCCACCCTATGGCTACACCTTC. It specifies CASSLAMLGAVPPPYGYTF.

As regards this clone: The CDR3 ends on some other residue instead of the conserved phenylalanine or tryptophan, so this is likely a read error. The chain recombines TRBV7-2 with TRBJ2-3; D gene ambiguous. Germline CDR1 SGHTA, CDR2 FQGNSA. V was shortened by 3 bases and J by 2 bases, with 9 bases between the two germline ends. This CDR3 is built from 14 residues. The CDR3 region has the DNA TGTGCCAGCAGCTTGTGGGCCGACACAGATACGCAGTATTTG. It yields the protein CASSLWADTDTQYL.

The gene calls are TRBV7-9 and TRBJ2-1; possibly TRBD2 for D (6 bases). Deletions cut 5 bases from V and 9 bases from J, with 20 bases between. Germline CDR1 reads SEHNR; CDR2 reads FQNEAQ (reference sequence). The CDR3 has 15 amino acids. The CDR3 loop reads CASSPWRLEEAEQFF. CDR3 bases: TGTGCCAGCAGCCCCTGGCGACTAGAAGAGGCTGAGCAGTTCTTC.

V usage is TRBV5-1 and J usage is TRBJ1-4; 7 nucleotides align to TRBD1. The CDR3 extends over 14 amino acids. Germline V gene lookup returns CDR1 SGHRS and CDR2 YFSETQ. V gave up 5 bases and J gave up 5 bases; unmatched junction bases: 6. CDR3 region: CASSVVQGNEKLFF. The CDR3 region has the DNA TGCGCCAGCAGTGTCGTACAGGGGAATGAAAAACTGTTTTTT.

In DNA form, the CDR3 reads TGCGCCAGCAGCCCCGCCCGGGTCGTAACAGATGAGCAGTTCTTC. Translating gives CASSPARVVTDEQFF. V usage is TRBV5-1 and J usage is TRBJ2-1; D is unresolved. Germline values: CDR1 SGHRS, CDR2 YFSETQ. Trimming stripped 4 bases from V and 8 bases from J, with 19 bases between. The CDR3 length is 15 residues.

On this clone itself: This sample also contains other DNA sequences that code for the same CDR3. The rearrangement uses TRBV18 and TRBJ2-7; the match to TRBD1 covers 10 bases. CDR3 length: 14 amino acids. J was trimmed by 4 bases and V by 2 bases; bases with no gene match: 2. Germline loops: CDR1 KGHSH, CDR2 LQKENI. The DNA for the CDR3 is TGTGCCAGCTCACCAGGGACAGGGGCGTACGAGCAGTACTTC. Protein: CASSPGTGAYEQYF.

The rearrangement links TRBV30 to TRBJ2-4; no clear D. Trimming left V 6 bases short and J 1 base short, with 10 bases between. The CDR3 loop spans 13 amino acids. CDR1 and CDR2 (germline): GTSNPN, SVGIG (reference sequence). The DNA for the CDR3 is TGTGCCTGTACCGGGCCGGCCAAAAACATTCAGTACTTC. Translating gives CACTGPAKNIQYF. Combining the CDR3 with reference TRBV30 and TRBJ2-4 gives the whole variable domain SQTIHQWPATLVQPVGSPLSLECTVEGTSNPNLYWYRQAAGRGLQLLFYSVGIGQISSEVPQNLSASRPQDRQFILSSKKLLLSDSGFYLCACTGPAKNIQYFGAGTRLSVL.

The rearrangement uses TRBV12-5 and TRBJ2-7; no firm D call. V gave up 3 bases and J gave up 1 base, with 7 bases separating them. The V gene's germline CDR1 is LGHNT and CDR2 FRNRAP. This CDR3 comprises 13 residues. The CDR3: CASGFQLSYEQYF. CDR3 in DNA: TGTGCTAGTGGTTTCCAGTTGTCCTACGAGCAGTACTTC.

V gene TRBV30 combines with J gene TRBJ1-1; weak D call: TRBD1 (5 bases). V was pared by 4 bases and J by 0 bases, with 9 bases between. The CDR3 contains 13 residues. Germline V gene data show CDR1 as GTSNPN and CDR2 as SVGIG (reference sequence). The CDR3 reads CAWKSGMNTEAFF. The CDR3 DNA is TGTGCCTGGAAGTCAGGGATGAACACTGAAGCTTTCTTT.

The chain is built from TRBV18 and TRBJ2-7, with D tentatively TRBD2 (5 bases). The CDR3 runs to 13 residues. Looked up from germline, CDR1 is KGHSH and CDR2 is LQKENI. Trimming stripped 3 bases from V and 4 bases from J, with 10 bases between. In nucleotides, the CDR3 is TGTGCCAGCTCACCGGACGGGAATTACGAGCAGTACGTC. Protein sequence: CASSPDGNYEQYV.